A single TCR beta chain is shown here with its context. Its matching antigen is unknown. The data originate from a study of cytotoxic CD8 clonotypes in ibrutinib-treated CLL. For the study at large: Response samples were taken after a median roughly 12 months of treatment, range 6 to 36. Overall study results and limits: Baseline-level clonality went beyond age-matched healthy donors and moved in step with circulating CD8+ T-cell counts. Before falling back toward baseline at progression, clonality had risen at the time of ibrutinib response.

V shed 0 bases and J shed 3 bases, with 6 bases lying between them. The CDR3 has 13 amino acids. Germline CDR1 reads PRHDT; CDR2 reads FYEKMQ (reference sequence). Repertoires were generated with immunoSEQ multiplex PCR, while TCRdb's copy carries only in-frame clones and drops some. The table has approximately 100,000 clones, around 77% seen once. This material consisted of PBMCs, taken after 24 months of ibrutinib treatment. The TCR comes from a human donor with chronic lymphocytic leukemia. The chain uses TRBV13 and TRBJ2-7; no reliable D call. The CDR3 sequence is CASSLGLVYEQYF. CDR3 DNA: TGTGCCAGCAGCTTAGGACTGGTCTACGAGCAGTACTTC.